A single sample gave rise to the 3 T cell receptor beta chains below, sequenced in a study of T cell changes during pregnancy in multiple sclerosis (dated by TCRdb to about 2019). The library relied on the immunoSEQ multiplex PCR assay. TCRdb took this table from immuneACCESS and kept in-frame rearrangements with V and J called. Such tables lack part of the clones; where checked against another copy, unresolved V genes explain under half of the gap, and the rest is unexplained. The sample table shows about 75,000 clones, and 89% are seen once. The ten top clones hold around 0.96% of the sample. The input for sequencing was peripheral blood, taken in the first trimester of pregnancy. These receptors were obtained from a female donor in good health, enrolled as a control in a pregnancy study.

This clone was counted once. The rearrangement uses TRBV7-2 and TRBJ2-1, with 8 bases aligning to TRBD2. V was clipped by 1 base and J by 7 bases; unmatched bases: 6. The CDR3 runs 15 residues. Germline CDR1 and CDR2: SGHTA and FQGNSA. The CDR3 sequence: CASSLDGRALNEQFF. The CDR3 DNA is TGTGCCAGCAGCTTAGACGGGAGGGCGTTAAATGAGCAGTTCTTC.

This clone was seen a few times. This chain joins TRBV11-3 and TRBJ1-1; no firm D call. CDR3 length: 12 amino acids. Per the germline V gene, CDR1 is SGHNT and CDR2 is YENEEA. V was trimmed by 5 bases and J by 0 bases, leaving 4 bases between them. CDR3 sequence reads: CASSLMNTEAFF. In DNA form, the CDR3 reads TGTGCCAGCAGCCTAATGAACACTGAAGCTTTCTTT.

The gene calls are TRBV15 and TRBJ2-1; D possibly corresponds to TRBD2 (6 bases). The CDR3 is 17 amino acids. With 0 bases removed from V and 5 bases from J, the gap between germline ends came to 17 bases. Germline values: CDR1 LNHNV, CDR2 YYDKDF (reference sequence). The CDR3 coding sequence is TGTGCCACCAGCAGAGATCGATCTAGCGCTTACCACAATGAGCAGTTCTTC. Protein product: CATSRDRSSAYHNEQFF.